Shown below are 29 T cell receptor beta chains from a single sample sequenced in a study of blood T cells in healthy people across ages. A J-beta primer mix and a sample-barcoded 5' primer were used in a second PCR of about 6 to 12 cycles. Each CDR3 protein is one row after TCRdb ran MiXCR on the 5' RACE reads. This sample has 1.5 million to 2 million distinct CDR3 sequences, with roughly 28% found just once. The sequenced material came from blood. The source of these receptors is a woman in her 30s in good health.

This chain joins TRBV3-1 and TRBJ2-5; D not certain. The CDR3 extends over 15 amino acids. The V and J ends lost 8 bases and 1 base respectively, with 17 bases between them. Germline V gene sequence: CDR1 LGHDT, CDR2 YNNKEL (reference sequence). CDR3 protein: CASAMQELAQETQYF. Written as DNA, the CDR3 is TGTGCCAGCGCGATGCAAGAGCTGGCCCAAGAGACCCAGTACTTC.

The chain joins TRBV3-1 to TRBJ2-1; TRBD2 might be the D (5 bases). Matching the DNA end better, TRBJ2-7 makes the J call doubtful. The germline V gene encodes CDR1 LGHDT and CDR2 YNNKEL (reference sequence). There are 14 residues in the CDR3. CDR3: CASRYGSSYNEQYF. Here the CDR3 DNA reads TGTGCCAGCAGGTATGGGAGCTCCTACAATGAGCAGTACTTC.

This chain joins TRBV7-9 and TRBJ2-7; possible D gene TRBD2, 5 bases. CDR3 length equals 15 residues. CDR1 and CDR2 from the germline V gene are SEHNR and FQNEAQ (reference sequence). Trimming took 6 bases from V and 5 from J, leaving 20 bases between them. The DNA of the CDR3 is TGTGCCAGCAGTCATTCTCGGCCGGGAACGCACGAGCAGTACTTC. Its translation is CASSHSRPGTHEQYF.

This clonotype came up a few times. The CDR3 nucleotides read TGCAGTGCTAGAAAGGGACTAGCGGGGCTGAGCTCCTACAATGAGCAGTTCTTC. Its protein is CSARKGLAGLSSYNEQFF. The gene calls are TRBV20-1 and TRBJ2-1, with 13 bases fitting TRBD2. The CDR3 has 18 residues. V was clipped by 2 bases and J by 0 bases; unmatched bases: 7. CDR1 is DFQATT and CDR2 is SNEGSKA in the germline V gene (reference sequence).

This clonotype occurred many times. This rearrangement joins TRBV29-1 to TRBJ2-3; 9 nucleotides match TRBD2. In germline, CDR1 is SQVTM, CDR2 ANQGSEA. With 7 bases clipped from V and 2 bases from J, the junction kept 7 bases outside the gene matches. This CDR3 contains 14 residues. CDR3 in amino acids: CSARTSEVTDTQYF. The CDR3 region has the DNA TGCAGCGCCCGGACTAGCGAGGTCACAGATACGCAGTATTTT.

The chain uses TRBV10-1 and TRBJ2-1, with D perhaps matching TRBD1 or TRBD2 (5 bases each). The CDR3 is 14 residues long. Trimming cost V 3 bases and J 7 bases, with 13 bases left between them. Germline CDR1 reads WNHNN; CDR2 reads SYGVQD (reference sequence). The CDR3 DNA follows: TGCGCCAGCAGTGAAGGGACCCTGGGAAATGAGCAGTTCTTC. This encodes CASSEGTLGNEQFF.

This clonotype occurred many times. The CDR3 region is CASRLSSGANVLTF. The CDR3 DNA follows: TGTGCCAGCAGACTAAGCTCTGGGGCCAACGTCCTGACTTTC. The V gene is TRBV27, the J gene TRBJ2-6; D gene unclear. Looked up from germline, CDR1 is MNHEY and CDR2 is SMNVEV (reference sequence). V lost 6 bases to trimming and J lost 0 bases, with 6 bases between them. This CDR3 contains 14 residues.

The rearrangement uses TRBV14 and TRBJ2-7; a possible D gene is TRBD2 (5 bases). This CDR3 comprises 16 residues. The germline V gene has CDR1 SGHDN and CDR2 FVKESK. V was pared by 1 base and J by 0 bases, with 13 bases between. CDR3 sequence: CASSQVNPADSYEQYF. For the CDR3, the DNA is TGTGCCAGCAGCCAAGTTAATCCAGCGGACTCCTACGAGCAGTACTTC. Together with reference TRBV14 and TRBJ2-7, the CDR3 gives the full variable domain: EAGVTQFPSHSVIEKGQTVTLRCDPISGHDNLYWYRRVMGKEIKFLLHFVKESKQDESGMPNNRFLAERTGGTYSTLKVQPAELEDSGVYFCASSQVNPADSYEQYFGPGTRLTVT.

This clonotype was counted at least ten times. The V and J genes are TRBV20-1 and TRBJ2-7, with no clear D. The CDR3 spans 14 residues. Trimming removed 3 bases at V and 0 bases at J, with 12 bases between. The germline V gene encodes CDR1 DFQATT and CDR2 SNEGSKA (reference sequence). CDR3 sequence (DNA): TGCAGTGCTAGGGTACAATTCGGCTCCTACGAGCAGTACTTC. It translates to CSARVQFGSYEQYF.

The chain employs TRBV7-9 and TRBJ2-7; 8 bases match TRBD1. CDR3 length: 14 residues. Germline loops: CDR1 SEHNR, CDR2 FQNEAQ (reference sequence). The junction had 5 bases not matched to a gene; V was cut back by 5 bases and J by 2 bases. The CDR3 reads CASSGQGSTYEQYF. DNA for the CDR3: TGTGCCAGCAGCGGACAGGGAAGTACCTACGAGCAGTACTTC.

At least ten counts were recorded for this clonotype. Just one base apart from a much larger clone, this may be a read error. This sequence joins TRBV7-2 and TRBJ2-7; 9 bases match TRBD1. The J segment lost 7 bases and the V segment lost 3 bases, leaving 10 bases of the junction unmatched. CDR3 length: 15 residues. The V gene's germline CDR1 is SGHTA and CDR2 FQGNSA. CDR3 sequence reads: CASSLGGQGRREQYF. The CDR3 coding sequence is TGTGCCAGCAGCTTGGGGGGACAGGGCAGGAGGGAGCAGTACTTC.

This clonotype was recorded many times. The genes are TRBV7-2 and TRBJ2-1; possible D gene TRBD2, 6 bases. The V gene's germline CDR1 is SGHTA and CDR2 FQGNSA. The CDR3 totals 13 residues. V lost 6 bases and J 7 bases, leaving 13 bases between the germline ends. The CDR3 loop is CASRTIAVNEQFF. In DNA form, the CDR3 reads TGTGCCAGCAGAACTATAGCGGTGAATGAGCAGTTCTTC.

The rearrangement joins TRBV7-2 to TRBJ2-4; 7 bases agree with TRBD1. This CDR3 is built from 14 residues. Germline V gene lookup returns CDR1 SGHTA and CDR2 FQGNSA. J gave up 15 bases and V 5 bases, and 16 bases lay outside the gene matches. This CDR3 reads CASSPGRDRELRYF. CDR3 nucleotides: TGTGCCAGCAGCCCGGGCCGAGACAGGGAGCTCCGGTACTTC.

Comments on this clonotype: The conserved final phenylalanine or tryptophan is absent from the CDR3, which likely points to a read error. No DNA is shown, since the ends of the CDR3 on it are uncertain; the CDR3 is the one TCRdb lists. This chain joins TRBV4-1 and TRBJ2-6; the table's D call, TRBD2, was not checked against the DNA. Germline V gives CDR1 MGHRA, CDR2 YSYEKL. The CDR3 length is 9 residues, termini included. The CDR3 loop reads CASSQQLAG.

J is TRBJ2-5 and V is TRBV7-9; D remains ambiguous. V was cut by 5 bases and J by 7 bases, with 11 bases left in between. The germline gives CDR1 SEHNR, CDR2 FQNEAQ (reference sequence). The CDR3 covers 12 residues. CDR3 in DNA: TGTGCCAGCAGCCCGCTGCATACGACCCAGTACTTC. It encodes CASSPLHTTQYF.

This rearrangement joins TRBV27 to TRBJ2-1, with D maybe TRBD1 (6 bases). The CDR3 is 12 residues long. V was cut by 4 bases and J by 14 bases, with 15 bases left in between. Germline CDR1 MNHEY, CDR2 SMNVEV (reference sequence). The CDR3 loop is CASSSPGVVKFF. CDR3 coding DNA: TGTGCCAGCAGTTCCCCAGGGGTGGTGAAGTTCTTC.

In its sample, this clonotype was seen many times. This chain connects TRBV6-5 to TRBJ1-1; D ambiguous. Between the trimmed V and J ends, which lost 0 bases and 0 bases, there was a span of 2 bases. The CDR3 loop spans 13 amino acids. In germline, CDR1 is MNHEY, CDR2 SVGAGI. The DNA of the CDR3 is TGTGCCAGCAGTTACTCGATGAACACTGAAGCTTTCTTT. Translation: CASSYSMNTEAFF.

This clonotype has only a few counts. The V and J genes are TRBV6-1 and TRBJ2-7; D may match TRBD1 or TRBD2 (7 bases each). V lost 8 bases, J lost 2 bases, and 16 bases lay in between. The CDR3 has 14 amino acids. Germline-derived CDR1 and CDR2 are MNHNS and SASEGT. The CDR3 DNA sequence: TGTGCCAGCTGTGCAGGGGGGGAGACCTACGAGCAGTACTTC. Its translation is CASCAGGETYEQYF.

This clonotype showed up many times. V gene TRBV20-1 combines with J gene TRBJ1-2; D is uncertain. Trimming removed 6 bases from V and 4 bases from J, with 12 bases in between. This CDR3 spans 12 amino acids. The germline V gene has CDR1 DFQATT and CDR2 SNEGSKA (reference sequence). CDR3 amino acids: CSAPAQSYGYTF. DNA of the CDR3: TGCAGTGCGCCAGCCCAGTCCTATGGCTACACCTTC.

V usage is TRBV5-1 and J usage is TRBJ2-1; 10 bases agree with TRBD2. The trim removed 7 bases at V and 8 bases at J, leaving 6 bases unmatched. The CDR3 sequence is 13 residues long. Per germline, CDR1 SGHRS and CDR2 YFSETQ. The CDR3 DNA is TGCGCCAGCCTAGCGGGGGCCGGGGATGAGCAGTTCTTC. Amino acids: CASLAGAGDEQFF.

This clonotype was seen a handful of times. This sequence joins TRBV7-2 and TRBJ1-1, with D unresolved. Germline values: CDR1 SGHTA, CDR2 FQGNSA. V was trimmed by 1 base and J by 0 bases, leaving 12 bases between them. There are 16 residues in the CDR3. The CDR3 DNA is TGTGCCAGCAGCTTAGGAGGGCCAGGCATGAACACTGAAGCTTTCTTT. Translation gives CASSLGGPGMNTEAFF. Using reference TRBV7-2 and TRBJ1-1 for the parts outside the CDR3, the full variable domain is GAGVSQSPSNKVTEKGKDVELRCDPISGHTALYWYRQSLGQGLEFLIYFQGNSAPDKSGLPSDRFSAERTGGSVSTLTIQRTQQEDSAVYLCASSLGGPGMNTEAFFGQGTRLTVV.

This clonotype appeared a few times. CDR3 DNA sequence: TGCAGTGCTAGAGTTTTGGGAGGGCAAATCTCCTACAATGAGCAGTACTTC. It encodes CSARVLGGQISYNEQYF. This chain connects TRBV20-1 to TRBJ2-1, with 7 bases matching TRBD2. The J call may not be correct, given that the DNA end is closer to TRBJ2-7. CDR1 and CDR2 (germline): DFQATT, SNEGSKA (reference sequence). The CDR3 is made up of 17 amino acids.

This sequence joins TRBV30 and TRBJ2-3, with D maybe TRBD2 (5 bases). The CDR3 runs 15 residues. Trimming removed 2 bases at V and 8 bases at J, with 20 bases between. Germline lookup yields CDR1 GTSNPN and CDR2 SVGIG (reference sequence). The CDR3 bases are TGTGCCTGGAGTCCTCGGAGCTTTTCGGCGGGTACGCAGTATTTT. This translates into CAWSPRSFSAGTQYF.

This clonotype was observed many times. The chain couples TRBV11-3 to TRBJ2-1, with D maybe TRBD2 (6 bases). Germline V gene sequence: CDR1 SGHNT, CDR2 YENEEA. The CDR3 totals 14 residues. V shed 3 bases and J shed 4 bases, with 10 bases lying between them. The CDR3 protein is CASSFGGVYNEQFF. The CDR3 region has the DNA TGTGCCAGCAGCTTCGGGGGTGTATACAATGAGCAGTTCTTC.

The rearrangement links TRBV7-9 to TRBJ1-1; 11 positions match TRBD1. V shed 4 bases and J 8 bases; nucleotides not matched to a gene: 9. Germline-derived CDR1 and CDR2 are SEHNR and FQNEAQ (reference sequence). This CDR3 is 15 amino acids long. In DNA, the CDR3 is TGTGCCAGCAGCTGGCCCGGACAGGGGGCCCGCGAAGCTTTCTTT. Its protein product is CASSWPGQGAREAFF.

CDR3 coding DNA: TGTGCCAGCAGTCCACCGCCTACGAACACCGGGGAGCTGTTTTTT. Its protein is CASSPPPTNTGELFF. This chain connects TRBV6-2 or TRBV6-3 to TRBJ2-2, with D hard to call. The V and J ends lost 5 bases and 0 bases respectively, with 10 bases between them. The CDR3 loop spans 15 amino acids. Germline CDR1 MNHEY, CDR2 SVGEGT.

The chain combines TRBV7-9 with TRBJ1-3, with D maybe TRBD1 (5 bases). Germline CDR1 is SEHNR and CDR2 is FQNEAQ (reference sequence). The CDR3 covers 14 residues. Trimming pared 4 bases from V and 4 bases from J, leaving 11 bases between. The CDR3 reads CASSSERTGNTIYF. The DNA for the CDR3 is TGTGCCAGCAGCTCCGAACGGACAGGAAACACCATATATTTT.

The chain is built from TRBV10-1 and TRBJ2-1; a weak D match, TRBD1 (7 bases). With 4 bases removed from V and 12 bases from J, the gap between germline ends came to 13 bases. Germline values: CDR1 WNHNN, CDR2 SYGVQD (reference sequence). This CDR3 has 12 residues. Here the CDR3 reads CASSVPGGGQFF. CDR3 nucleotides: TGCGCCAGCAGTGTCCCAGGGGGAGGGCAGTTCTTC.

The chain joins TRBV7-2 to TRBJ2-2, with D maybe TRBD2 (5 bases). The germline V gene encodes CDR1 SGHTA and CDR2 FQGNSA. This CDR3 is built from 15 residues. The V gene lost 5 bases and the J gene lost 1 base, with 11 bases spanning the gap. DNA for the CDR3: TGTGCCAGCAGCCCCTTTAGCGTGAACACCGGGGAGCTGTTTTTT. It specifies CASSPFSVNTGELFF. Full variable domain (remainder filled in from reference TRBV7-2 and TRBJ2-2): GAGVSQSPSNKVTEKGKDVELRCDPISGHTALYWYRQSLGQGLEFLIYFQGNSAPDKSGLPSDRFSAERTGGSVSTLTIQRTQQEDSAVYLCASSPFSVNTGELFFGEGSRLTVL.